These 5 T cell receptor beta chains originate from one sample sequenced in a study of identifying expanded T cells in peripheral blood. TCRdb keeps only in-frame clones here, not all; method: immunoSEQ multiplex PCR. The table shows some 77,000 clones, with approximately 90% occurring only once. The sequenced material came from blood. The receptor source for this set is a person aged 18 to 69 in good health.

The J gene is TRBJ1-2, the V gene TRBV10-3; possible D gene TRBD1, 5 bases. This CDR3 comprises 15 residues. Germline values: CDR1 ENHRY, CDR2 SYGVKD. The V gene lost 0 bases and the J gene lost 4 bases, with 12 bases spanning the gap. The chain's CDR3 is CAISESNRQPYGYTF. The CDR3 bases are TGTGCCATCAGTGAGTCGAATCGACAGCCCTATGGCTACACCTTC.

This clone occurred a few times. The V and J genes are TRBV4-1 and TRBJ2-5; D not certain. The germline V gene has CDR1 MGHRA and CDR2 YSYEKL. V was shortened by 3 bases and J by 3 bases, with 5 bases between the two germline ends. The length of the CDR3 is 12 residues. CDR3 protein: CASSHSEETQYF. The DNA of the CDR3 is TGCGCCAGCAGCCACAGCGAAGAGACCCAGTACTTC.

The chain joins TRBV28 to TRBJ2-7; 10 nucleotides align to TRBD2. The germline CDR1 and CDR2 sequences are MDHEN and SYDVKM. This CDR3 is 20 amino acids long. Losses at the gene ends were 5 bases for V and 6 bases for J; bases not matched to a gene: 25. The CDR3 sequence is CASSPPTGWLAGATGSEQYF. CDR3 nucleotides: TGTGCCAGCAGTCCCCCCACAGGCTGGCTAGCGGGGGCCACCGGGAGCGAGCAGTACTTC. Drawing the rest from reference TRBV28 and TRBJ2-7, the complete variable domain is DVKVTQSSRYLVKRTGEKVFLECVQDMDHENMFWYRQDPGLGLRLIYFSYDVKMKEKGDIPEGYSVSREKKERFSLILESASTNQTSMYLCASSPPTGWLAGATGSEQYFGPGTRLTVT.

V usage is TRBV28 and J usage is TRBJ1-2; D remains unclear. The CDR3 sequence is 12 residues long. Germline values: CDR1 MDHEN, CDR2 SYDVKM. V was shortened by 6 bases and J by 6 bases, with 11 bases between the two germline ends. CDR3 sequence reads: CASSVLPNGYTF. CDR3 coding DNA: TGTGCCAGCAGCGTTCTACCAAATGGCTACACCTTC.

The chain joins TRBV18 to TRBJ1-5; TRBD1 might be the D (6 bases). The CDR3 covers 16 residues. The germline gives CDR1 KGHSH, CDR2 LQKENI. The V end was cut by 5 bases, the J end by 0 bases, with 14 bases between. CDR3 nucleotide sequence: TGTGCCAGCTCAGATAACAGGGCTGGTAGCAATCAGCCCCAGCATTTT. Protein product: CASSDNRAGSNQPQHF.